The 17 T cell receptor beta chains below come from one sample, sequenced in a study of blood T cell repertoires in COVID-19. Sequencing was performed with immunoSEQ multiplex PCR; in TCRdb, only in-frame clones are kept and a portion is missing. Found here are roughly 200,000 clones, less than 90% of them singletons; the top ten hold less than 20%. Sequencing input: peripheral blood. The receptors were sampled from a woman at least 80 years old with active or convalescent COVID-19.

DNA of the CDR3: TGTGCCAGCTCACCAATAGCGGGGGGCCCGGGTGAGCAGTTCTTC. This translates into CASSPIAGGPGEQFF. This sequence joins TRBV18 and TRBJ2-1; TRBD2 matches at 10 bases. Germline CDR1 is KGHSH and CDR2 is LQKENI. V lost 2 bases and J lost 9; bases outside the gene matches: 7. This CDR3 has 15 residues.

This chain connects TRBV19 to TRBJ1-5, with 7 bases aligning to TRBD1. CDR3 size: 15 residues. J was trimmed by 2 bases and V by 4 bases; bases with no gene match: 5. Germline V gene data show CDR1 as LNHDA and CDR2 as SQIVND (reference sequence). DNA of the CDR3: TGTGCCAGTAGTAAGGGACAGATGGGCAATCAGCCCCAGCATTTT. Translating it yields CASSKGQMGNQPQHF.

The chain couples TRBV2 to TRBJ2-5; 8 bases map to TRBD2. Unmatched junction bases numbered 4, after V lost 7 bases and J lost 3 bases. Germline loops: CDR1 SNHLY, CDR2 FYNNEI. The CDR3 consists of 13 residues. This CDR3 is CASNSGGEETQYF. CDR3 in DNA: TGTGCCAGCAATTCGGGGGGGGAAGAGACCCAGTACTTC.

The gene calls are TRBV30 and TRBJ1-1, with D maybe TRBD1 (5 bases). V was pared by 5 bases and J by 3 bases, with 7 bases between. Germline CDR1 reads GTSNPN; CDR2 reads SVGIG (reference sequence). The CDR3 runs 11 residues. This CDR3 reads CAWAGDTEAFF. In nucleotides, the CDR3 is TGTGCCTGGGCGGGGGACACTGAAGCTTTCTTT.

The chain couples TRBV7-9 to TRBJ2-7, with 7 bases that match TRBD1. The germline V gene encodes CDR1 SEHNR and CDR2 FQNEAQ (reference sequence). The CDR3 spans 15 residues. The junction had 8 bases not matched to a gene; V was cut back by 5 bases and J by 1 base. The CDR3 DNA sequence: TGTGCCAGCAGCAATCCCGGGACAGAGTCCTACGAGCAGTACTTC. Translated, it gives CASSNPGTESYEQYF.

The chain combines TRBV20-1 with TRBJ2-7, with 7 bases that match TRBD2. The V gene's germline CDR1 is DFQATT and CDR2 SNEGSKA (reference sequence). The CDR3 extends over 14 amino acids. Losses at the gene ends were 3 bases for V and 4 bases for J; bases not matched to a gene: 9. The CDR3 here is CSASWEGTRYEQYF. CDR3 in DNA: TGCAGTGCTAGTTGGGAGGGTACTCGGTACGAGCAGTACTTC.

V and J are TRBV7-9 and TRBJ2-3; 9 bases align to TRBD2. Germline assignment: CDR1 SEHNR and CDR2 FQNEAQ (reference sequence). This CDR3 has 15 residues. The junction had 2 bases not matched to a gene; V was cut back by 2 bases and J by 2 bases. CDR3 sequence reads: CASSLIAGVTDTQYF. The CDR3 region has the DNA TGTGCCAGCAGCTTAATAGCGGGAGTCACAGATACGCAGTATTTT.

This chain links TRBV24-1 with TRBJ2-1, with TRBD2 as a possible D gene (5 bases). Germline V lookup: CDR1 KGHDR, CDR2 SFDVKD. Between the trimmed V and J ends, which lost 3 bases and 7 bases, there was a span of 15 bases. The CDR3 totals 15 residues. The CDR3, as DNA: TGTGCCACCAGTGATGCAAGCGGATCGGCGAATGAGCAGTTCTTC. Its protein is CATSDASGSANEQFF.

Turning to this clone: The same CDR3 can be traced to other DNA sequences in this sample. The chain carries TRBV9 and TRBJ1-3, with D unresolved. The CDR3 extends over 13 amino acids. V was pared by 2 bases and J by 3 bases, with 6 bases between. CDR1 and CDR2 from the germline V gene are SGDLS and YYNGEE. CDR3 residues: CASSVGGGNTIYF. CDR3 DNA: TGTGCCAGCAGCGTCGGCGGTGGAAACACCATATATTTT.

The chain links TRBV6-2 or TRBV6-3 to TRBJ1-3; D might be TRBD1 (5 bases). Trimming took 2 bases from V and 4 from J, leaving 15 bases between them. The CDR3 runs to 16 residues. Germline V lookup: CDR1 MNHEY, CDR2 SVGEGT. CDR3 amino acids: CASSYRSSGFGNTIYF. DNA for the CDR3: TGTGCCAGCAGTTACAGGAGCTCAGGGTTCGGAAACACCATATATTTT.

The gene calls are TRBV28 and TRBJ1-4, with a possible D match to TRBD1 (5 bases). V was shortened by 6 bases and J by 2 bases, with 16 bases between the two germline ends. From germline, CDR1 is MDHEN and CDR2 SYDVKM. The CDR3 totals 16 residues. CDR3 coding DNA: TGTGCCAGCAGGGGCGGGGGAGGACCGACTAATGAAAAACTGTTTTTT. Its translation: CASRGGGGPTNEKLFF.

The chain joins TRBV9 to TRBJ1-5; D remains unclear. This CDR3 region has 13 residues. The V and J ends lost 0 bases and 4 bases respectively, with 5 bases between them. CDR1 and CDR2 from the germline V gene are SGDLS and YYNGEE. The CDR3 DNA is TGTGCCAGCAGCGTAGCAGTAAATCAGCCCCAGCATTTT. This encodes CASSVAVNQPQHF.

This clone is a singleton in its sample. J is TRBJ2-6 and V is TRBV6-2 or TRBV6-3; the D gene is possibly TRBD2 (5 bases). The CDR3 loop spans 16 amino acids. Germline V gene data show CDR1 as MNHEY and CDR2 as SVGEGT. The V and J ends lost 4 bases and 0 bases respectively, with 10 bases between them. CDR3 DNA sequence: TGTGCCAGCAGTTTAGCGACCGGCTCTGGGGCCAACGTCCTGACTTTC. Encoded protein: CASSLATGSGANVLTF.

CDR3 DNA: TGTGCCAGCAGCCGCCGGACAGAAAACACTGAAGCTTTCTTT. This gives the protein CASSRRTENTEAFF. V gene TRBV6-6 combines with J gene TRBJ1-1; the D gene is possibly TRBD1 (6 bases). V was trimmed by 6 bases and J by 2 bases, leaving 13 bases between them. The CDR3 totals 14 residues. The germline V gene encodes CDR1 MNHNY and CDR2 SVGAGI (reference sequence).

The V gene is TRBV5-1, the J gene TRBJ2-1, with a possible D match to TRBD1 (6 bases). Germline CDR1 reads SGHRS; CDR2 reads YFSETQ. Trimming removed 3 bases at V and 9 bases at J, with 16 bases between. The CDR3 runs to 14 residues. The CDR3 nucleotides are TGCGCCAGCAGCTCTCCGACAGGAATGGGTGAGCAGTTCTTC. Its protein is CASSSPTGMGEQFF.

The chain links TRBV5-4 to TRBJ1-6; 9 bases match TRBD1. Germline CDR1 and CDR2: SGHNT and YYREEE (reference sequence). The CDR3 extends over 14 amino acids. Trimming at V came to 4 bases and at J to 10 bases, leaving 6 bases not matched to a gene. The CDR3 protein is CASSRGQGLSPLHF. CDR3 sequence (DNA): TGTGCCAGCAGCAGAGGACAGGGGCTATCACCCCTCCACTTT.

The J gene is TRBJ2-7, the V gene TRBV11-2, with TRBD1 matching 7 bases. The CDR3 is 16 residues long. Germline V lookup: CDR1 SGHAT, CDR2 FQNNGV. The trim removed 5 bases at V and 0 bases at J, leaving 10 bases unmatched. The CDR3 protein is CASSLTGQLSSYEQYF. The CDR3 region has the DNA TGTGCCAGCAGCCTCACGGGACAGCTCAGCTCCTACGAGCAGTACTTC.